The rows below give T cell receptor beta chains drawn from one sample of a study of cytomegalovirus exposure and HLA in healthy donors. Libraries were prepared by immunoSEQ multiplex PCR; TCRdb keeps only in-frame clonotypes and omits some of them. Altogether roughly 150,000 clones are present, approximately 80% being singletons, with the ten largest covering approximately 3.8%. Sequenced sample: PBMCs. These TCRs come from a male donor in good health and CMV-seronegative. The CDR3 runs from the conserved cysteine through the conserved F or W. A D gene is named only where the DNA matches it firmly. Size is stated for part of the rows, as once, few or many counts, or as a class when the clone is expanded.

d_call: TRBD2
v_call: TRBV6-6
j_call: TRBJ2-5
clone_size: .
cdr3_aa: CASSYGRGGTQETQYF
cdr3_nt: TGTGCCAGCAGTTATGGACGGGGGGGAACACAAGAGACCCAGTACTTC

d_call: TRBD1
v_call: TRBV2
j_call: TRBJ1-1
clone_size: .
cdr3_aa: CASSGMTGGAVLNTEAFF
cdr3_nt: TGTGCCAGCAGTGGCATGACAGGGGGGGCCGTCCTGAACACTGAAGCTTTCTTT

d_call: .
v_call: TRBV19
j_call: TRBJ1-1
clone_size: .
cdr3_aa: CASSPGPGRGTEAFF
cdr3_nt: TGTGCCAGTAGCCCCGGCCCGGGGCGGGGAACTGAAGCTTTCTTT

d_call: TRBD1
v_call: TRBV5-6
j_call: TRBJ1-2
clone_size: .
cdr3_aa: CASSPQGAYGYTF
cdr3_nt: TGTGCCAGCAGCCCACAGGGGGCCTATGGCTACACCTTC

d_call: TRBD1
v_call: TRBV2
j_call: TRBJ1-5
clone_size: .
cdr3_aa: CASTGAHQPQHF
cdr3_nt: TGTGCAAGCACAGGGGCCCATCAGCCCCAGCATTTT

d_call: TRBD1
v_call: TRBV2
j_call: TRBJ1-2
clone_size: once
cdr3_aa: CASSDRQGAGYTF
cdr3_nt: TGTGCCAGCAGTGATAGGCAGGGGGCGGGCTACACCTTC

d_call: .
v_call: TRBV11-2
j_call: TRBJ2-2
clone_size: .
cdr3_aa: CASRPTRFANTGELFF
cdr3_nt: TGTGCCAGCAGGCCAACTAGGTTCGCGAACACCGGGGAGCTGTTTTTT

d_call: .
v_call: TRBV7-3
j_call: TRBJ1-1
clone_size: .
cdr3_aa: CAREREAFF
cdr3_nt: TGTGCCAGAGAGCGGGAAGCTTTCTTT

d_call: TRBD2
v_call: TRBV18
j_call: TRBJ2-5
clone_size: .
cdr3_aa: CASSPFETSGGQYF
cdr3_nt: TGTGCCAGCTCACCATTTGAAACTAGCGGCGGGCAGTACTTC

d_call: .
v_call: TRBV7-2
j_call: TRBJ2-3
clone_size: .
cdr3_aa: CASSGATDTQYF
cdr3_nt: TGTGCCAGCAGCGGGGCCACAGATACGCAGTATTTT

d_call: .
v_call: TRBV25-1
j_call: TRBJ1-1
clone_size: .
cdr3_aa: CASSELSNTEAFF
cdr3_nt: TGTGCCAGCAGTGAACTATCGAACACTGAAGCTTTCTTT

d_call: TRBD2
v_call: TRBV6-4
j_call: TRBJ2-3
clone_size: .
cdr3_aa: CASSRGGSTDTQYF
cdr3_nt: TGTGCCAGCAGTCGCGGGGGAAGCACAGATACGCAGTATTTT

d_call: .
v_call: TRBV19
j_call: TRBJ2-7
clone_size: .
cdr3_aa: CASSTSTGSLSYEQYF
cdr3_nt: TGTGCCAGTAGTACCTCGACAGGCTCCCTTTCCTACGAGCAGTACTTC

d_call: TRBD1
v_call: TRBV7-9
j_call: TRBJ2-1
clone_size: .
cdr3_aa: CASSGNRGPYNEQFF
cdr3_nt: TGTGCCAGCAGCGGAAACAGGGGCCCCTACAATGAGCAGTTCTTC

d_call: .
v_call: TRBV5-1
j_call: TRBJ2-7
clone_size: few
cdr3_aa: CASSLVHGGNLVYEQYF
cdr3_nt: TGCGCCAGCAGCTTGGTCCACGGGGGAAATCTCGTCTACGAGCAGTACTTC

d_call: .
v_call: TRBV25-1
j_call: TRBJ2-1
clone_size: .
cdr3_aa: CASSESKGRVGYNEQFF
cdr3_nt: TGTGCCAGCAGTGAATCCAAAGGCAGGGTGGGGTACAATGAGCAGTTCTTC

d_call: .
v_call: TRBV5-1
j_call: TRBJ2-3
clone_size: .
cdr3_aa: CASRMGGNQRTDTQYF
cdr3_nt: TGCGCCAGCAGAATGGGAGGCAACCAGCGCACAGATACGCAGTATTTT

d_call: .
v_call: TRBV30
j_call: TRBJ1-2
clone_size: .
cdr3_aa: CAGEFPGLNYGYTF
cdr3_nt: TGTGCCGGCGAATTCCCGGGACTAAACTATGGCTACACCTTC

d_call: .
v_call: TRBV6-4
j_call: TRBJ1-2
clone_size: .
cdr3_aa: CASRGRNYGYTF
cdr3_nt: TGTGCCAGCAGGGGCAGGAACTATGGCTACACCTTC

d_call: .
v_call: TRBV7-6
j_call: TRBJ2-5
clone_size: .
cdr3_aa: CASSHAQGGTQYF
cdr3_nt: TGTGCCAGCAGTCACGCCCAGGGGGGGACCCAGTACTTC

d_call: TRBD1
v_call: TRBV19
j_call: TRBJ1-4
clone_size: once
cdr3_aa: CASSFLTGRTNEKLFF
cdr3_nt: TGTGCCAGTAGTTTCCTGACAGGGCGCACTAATGAAAAACTGTTTTTT

d_call: .
v_call: TRBV5-4
j_call: TRBJ2-3
clone_size: .
cdr3_aa: CASSLGSVPSTDTQYF
cdr3_nt: TGTGCCAGCAGCTTGGGGAGCGTCCCAAGCACAGATACGCAGTATTTT

d_call: TRBD2
v_call: TRBV19
j_call: TRBJ2-3
clone_size: .
cdr3_aa: CASTPPGTSGGRWNTDTQYF
cdr3_nt: TGTGCCAGTACCCCCCCCGGGACTAGCGGGGGGCGATGGAACACAGATACGCAGTATTTT

d_call: TRBD2
v_call: TRBV6-1
j_call: TRBJ2-5
clone_size: .
cdr3_aa: CASSLAGTETQYF
cdr3_nt: TGTGCCAGCAGCCTAGCGGGAACAGAGACCCAGTACTTC

d_call: TRBD1
v_call: TRBV5-1
j_call: TRBJ2-3
clone_size: .
cdr3_aa: CASSLSGTGTADTQYF
cdr3_nt: TGCGCCAGCAGCTTGTCTGGGACAGGGACGGCAGATACGCAGTATTTT

d_call: .
v_call: TRBV23-1
j_call: TRBJ2-6
clone_size: few
cdr3_aa: CASSQLGRGRYGANVLTF
cdr3_nt: TGCGCCAGCAGTCAATTGGGCAGGGGTCGTTACGGGGCCAACGTCCTGACTTTC

d_call: TRBD1
v_call: TRBV7-3
j_call: TRBJ2-7
clone_size: .
cdr3_aa: CASSRDSSGTYEQYF
cdr3_nt: TGTGCCAGCAGCAGGGACAGTTCGGGGACCTACGAGCAGTACTTC

d_call: TRBD1
v_call: TRBV12-5
j_call: TRBJ2-7
clone_size: .
cdr3_aa: CASGPNRGAAYEQYF
cdr3_nt: TGTGCTAGTGGTCCGAACAGGGGGGCCGCCTACGAGCAGTACTTC

d_call: TRBD1
v_call: TRBV7-2
j_call: TRBJ1-3
clone_size: .
cdr3_aa: CASSSITGVGNTIYF
cdr3_nt: TGTGCCAGCAGCTCCATCACAGGGGTCGGAAACACCATATATTTT

d_call: .
v_call: TRBV12-5
j_call: TRBJ1-4
clone_size: .
cdr3_aa: CASGSPPRTFNEKLFF
cdr3_nt: TGTGCTAGTGGTTCGCCCCCTAGGACATTTAATGAAAAACTGTTTTTT

d_call: .
v_call: TRBV7-9
j_call: TRBJ2-5
clone_size: .
cdr3_aa: CASSSSMGQGIQETQYF
cdr3_nt: TGTGCCAGCAGCTCTAGTATGGGGCAGGGAATTCAAGAGACCCAGTACTTC

d_call: TRBD1
v_call: TRBV10-3
j_call: TRBJ1-6
clone_size: .
cdr3_aa: CAITAKTGDTSPLHF
cdr3_nt: TGTGCCATCACCGCTAAAACAGGGGATACTTCACCCCTCCACTTT

d_call: TRBD1
v_call: TRBV19
j_call: TRBJ1-2
clone_size: .
cdr3_aa: CASSIWDSRFF
cdr3_nt: TGTGCCAGTAGTATATGGGACAGCCGCTTCTTC

d_call: TRBD2
v_call: TRBV2
j_call: TRBJ2-2
clone_size: .
cdr3_aa: CASSVSLAGDTGELFF
cdr3_nt: TGTGCCAGCAGTGTTTCACTAGCGGGAGACACCGGGGAGCTGTTTTTT

d_call: TRBD1
v_call: TRBV25-1
j_call: TRBJ1-3
clone_size: few
cdr3_aa: CASRGDRGLGNTIYF
cdr3_nt: TGTGCCAGCAGGGGGGACAGGGGTTTAGGAAACACCATATATTTT

d_call: TRBD1
v_call: TRBV9
j_call: TRBJ2-3
clone_size: .
cdr3_aa: CASSVGTGNTSPGWTDTQYF
cdr3_nt: TGTGCCAGCAGCGTGGGGACAGGGAACACTAGCCCGGGCTGGACGGATACGCAGTATTTT

d_call: TRBD2
v_call: TRBV5-1
j_call: TRBJ2-1
clone_size: few
cdr3_aa: CASSATGLAGVNEQFF
cdr3_nt: TGCGCCAGCAGCGCCACGGGACTAGCGGGGGTCAATGAGCAGTTCTTC

d_call: .
v_call: TRBV6-5
j_call: TRBJ2-1
clone_size: .
cdr3_aa: CASSYRRRGYNEQFF
cdr3_nt: TGTGCCAGCAGTTACAGGAGGAGAGGATACAATGAGCAGTTCTTC

d_call: TRBD1
v_call: TRBV18
j_call: TRBJ1-2
clone_size: .
cdr3_aa: CASSPGPDRVYGYTF
cdr3_nt: TGTGCCAGCTCACCGGGCCCCGACAGGGTCTATGGCTACACCTTC

d_call: TRBD2
v_call: TRBV9
j_call: TRBJ2-3
clone_size: .
cdr3_aa: CASSVAGTSPPEYF
cdr3_nt: TGTGCCAGCAGCGTAGCTGGGACTAGCCCCCCCGAGTATTTT

d_call: TRBD1
v_call: TRBV19
j_call: TRBJ1-2
clone_size: once
cdr3_aa: CASSIAPTGNYGYTF
cdr3_nt: TGTGCCAGTAGTATAGCCCCGACAGGGAACTATGGCTACACCTTC

d_call: .
v_call: TRBV14
j_call: TRBJ1-2
clone_size: .
cdr3_aa: CASSQDPRWYGYTF
cdr3_nt: TGTGCCAGCAGCCAAGATCCGAGGTGGTATGGCTACACCTTC

d_call: TRBD1
v_call: TRBV7-8
j_call: TRBJ2-7
clone_size: .
cdr3_aa: CASSQAGDSPYEQYF
cdr3_nt: TGTGCCAGCAGCCAAGCAGGGGACAGTCCCTACGAGCAGTACTTC

d_call: TRBD2
v_call: TRBV6-5
j_call: TRBJ2-7
clone_size: .
cdr3_aa: CASRPSGNYEQYF
cdr3_nt: TGTGCCAGCAGGCCTAGCGGGAACTACGAGCAGTACTTC

d_call: .
v_call: TRBV6-5
j_call: TRBJ1-4
clone_size: .
cdr3_aa: CASSYRGGTEKLFF
cdr3_nt: TGTGCCAGCAGTTACAGGGGGGGGACTGAAAAACTGTTTTTT

d_call: TRBD1
v_call: TRBV7-9
j_call: TRBJ1-4
clone_size: .
cdr3_aa: CASSFGQVANEKLFF
cdr3_nt: TGTGCCAGCAGCTTTGGACAGGTGGCTAATGAAAAACTGTTTTTT

d_call: .
v_call: TRBV28
j_call: TRBJ1-1
clone_size: .
cdr3_aa: CASSLLTGEAFF
cdr3_nt: TGTGCCAGCAGTCTATTAACAGGGGAAGCTTTCTTT

d_call: TRBD2
v_call: TRBV11-1
j_call: TRBJ2-1
clone_size: .
cdr3_aa: CASSLPGGEQFF
cdr3_nt: TGTGCCAGCAGCTTACCGGGGGGTGAGCAGTTCTTC

d_call: .
v_call: TRBV21-1
j_call: TRBJ1-5
clone_size: .
cdr3_aa: CASSPPYRVGERDQPQHF
cdr3_nt: TGTGCCAGCAGTCCGCCCTACAGGGTCGGGGAGAGAGATCAGCCCCAGCATTTT

d_call: .
v_call: TRBV7-6
j_call: TRBJ2-1
clone_size: .
cdr3_aa: CASSPDSSYNEQFF
cdr3_nt: TGTGCCAGCAGCCCGGACAGCTCCTACAATGAGCAGTTCTTC

d_call: .
v_call: TRBV5-6
j_call: TRBJ1-2
clone_size: .
cdr3_aa: CASSLGGVSFYTF
cdr3_nt: TGTGCCAGCAGCTTGGGGGGCGTCTCCTTCTACACCTTC

d_call: .
v_call: TRBV4-1
j_call: TRBJ2-3
clone_size: .
cdr3_aa: CASSQRQRGASTDTQYF
cdr3_nt: TGCGCCAGCAGCCAGCGACAACGGGGGGCTAGCACAGATACGCAGTATTTT